This T cell receptor (beta chain) was identified during a study of blood T cell repertoires in COVID-19. Study as a whole: PBMCs, B-cell-depleted T cells, or T cells were the source of the cDNA or gDNA that made up the material.

There are 15 residues in the CDR3. This table comes from immunoSEQ multiplex PCR, and its TCRdb copy is limited to in-frame clones, with some not included. This repertoire shows 70,000 to 100,000 clones, 70% to 90% found once; its top ten account for 2.5% to 3%. Seattle patients were enrolled during active infection and followed longitudinally. The clonotype originates from a man aged 50 to 59 with COVID-19, enrolled during active disease. J is TRBJ1-5 and V is TRBV12-2; TRBD1 is taken as the D call from the table, unchecked against the DNA. TRBV12-2 has pseudogene status. The specimen sequenced was peripheral blood. The CDR3 region is CASRLAQGCNQPQHF. The CDR3 nucleotides read TGTGCAAGTCGCTTAGCACAGGGTTGCAATCAGCCCCAGCATTTT.